The 8 T cell receptor beta chains presented below share a single source sample, sequenced in a study of T cells in Graves' hyperthyroidism and ophthalmopathy (dated by TCRdb to between 2019 and 2020). Libraries were made using multiplex PCR. TCRdb names Illumina HiSeq 2000 as the instrument used. Amplification of TCR beta CDR3 regions was carried out from RNA transcripts. The first round of RT-PCR for the TCR CDR3 was performed with the HTBI primer set and the Qiagen OneStep RT-PCR kit. TCRdb redid the processing of the public reads, applying fastp at Q25 and MiXCR, and retained in-frame beta chains. Under each unique CDR3 protein, matching rows form one entry showing the most common genes and DNA. The sample yields 350,000 to 400,000 distinct CDR3 sequences; approximately 19% were counted once. 3.7% of the sample is taken by the ten largest. The specimen was blood. These receptors came from a woman between 18 and 30 years old with Graves' hyperthyroidism.

V usage is TRBV4-1 and J usage is TRBJ1-5, with 7 bases that match TRBD1. Germline V gives CDR1 MGHRA, CDR2 YSYEKL. Trimming removed 5 bases from V and 3 bases from J; junction bases left unmatched: 10. The CDR3 is made up of 16 amino acids. CDR3 in amino acids: CASSDYRGGTNQPQHF. CDR3 bases: TGCGCCAGCAGCGATTACAGGGGAGGCACCAATCAGCCCCAGCATTTT.

This clonotype was counted many times. This rearrangement joins TRBV6-1 to TRBJ2-5; D could derive from TRBD1 or TRBD2 (6 bases each). The CDR3 has 12 amino acids. Germline V gives CDR1 MNHNS, CDR2 SASEGT. The germline V and J ends were trimmed by 7 bases and 5 bases, with 11 bases remaining between them. The CDR3 DNA sequence: TGTGCCAGCATGAAGGGGGGCGAGACCCAGTACTTC. Translating it yields CASMKGGETQYF.

This clonotype was seen a few times. The chain employs TRBV12-3 or TRBV12-4 and TRBJ2-5; no definite D call. Trimming left V 9 bases short and J 1 base short, with 18 bases between. This CDR3 spans 15 amino acids. CDR3 DNA sequence: TGTGCCAGATTAGAAGTTTGGTCGTTCCAAGAGACCCAGTACTTC. It specifies CARLEVWSFQETQYF.

V usage is TRBV7-9 and J usage is TRBJ1-2; D is unclear. Between the trimmed V and J ends, which lost 2 bases and 4 bases, there was a span of 8 bases. CDR3 length: 13 amino acids. Germline assignment: CDR1 SEHNR and CDR2 FQNEAQ (reference sequence). The CDR3 DNA sequence: TGTGCCAGCAGCTTACGACCGATCTATGGCTACACCTTC. Its protein product is CASSLRPIYGYTF.

This clonotype was seen many times. This rearrangement joins TRBV6-5 to TRBJ1-2; D is ambiguous. The length of the CDR3 is 17 residues. The V end was cut by 0 bases, the J end by 1 base, with 15 bases between. Germline loops: CDR1 MNHEY, CDR2 SVGAGI. The CDR3 sequence is CASSYSIQKGSNYGYTF. The CDR3 region has the DNA TGTGCCAGCAGTTACTCGATTCAAAAGGGCAGTAACTATGGCTACACCTTC.

This clonotype occurred many times. This chain links TRBV6-1 with TRBJ2-5; TRBD2 might be the D (6 bases). Germline values: CDR1 MNHNS, CDR2 SASEGT. CDR3 size: 13 residues. The V end lost 6 bases, the J end lost 3 bases, and 11 bases lay between the germline ends. CDR3 bases: TGTGCCAGCAGGAAGGGCGGGGAAGAGACCCAGTACTTC. Its translation: CASRKGGEETQYF.

This clonotype was found a few times. The genes are TRBV20-1 and TRBJ1-5; TRBD1 aligns across 7 bases. Germline-derived CDR1 and CDR2 are DFQATT and SNEGSKA (reference sequence). This CDR3 contains 15 residues. The V segment lost 6 bases and the J segment 4 bases; nucleotides outside the gene matches: 12. CDR3 protein: CSAPRGGGINQPQHF. The CDR3 nucleotides are TGCAGTGCCCCCCGGGGAGGGGGCATTAATCAGCCCCAGCATTTT.

This clonotype appeared many times. The CDR3 bases are TGCAGCGTCGCCCGACAGGGCACTGAAGCTTTCTTT. Residues: CSVARQGTEAFF. The V gene is TRBV29-1, the J gene TRBJ1-1; 7 bases align to TRBD1. The V gene's germline CDR1 is SQVTM and CDR2 ANQGSEA. The ends lost 6 bases at V and 4 bases at J; junction bases unmatched: 5. The length of the CDR3 is 12 residues.